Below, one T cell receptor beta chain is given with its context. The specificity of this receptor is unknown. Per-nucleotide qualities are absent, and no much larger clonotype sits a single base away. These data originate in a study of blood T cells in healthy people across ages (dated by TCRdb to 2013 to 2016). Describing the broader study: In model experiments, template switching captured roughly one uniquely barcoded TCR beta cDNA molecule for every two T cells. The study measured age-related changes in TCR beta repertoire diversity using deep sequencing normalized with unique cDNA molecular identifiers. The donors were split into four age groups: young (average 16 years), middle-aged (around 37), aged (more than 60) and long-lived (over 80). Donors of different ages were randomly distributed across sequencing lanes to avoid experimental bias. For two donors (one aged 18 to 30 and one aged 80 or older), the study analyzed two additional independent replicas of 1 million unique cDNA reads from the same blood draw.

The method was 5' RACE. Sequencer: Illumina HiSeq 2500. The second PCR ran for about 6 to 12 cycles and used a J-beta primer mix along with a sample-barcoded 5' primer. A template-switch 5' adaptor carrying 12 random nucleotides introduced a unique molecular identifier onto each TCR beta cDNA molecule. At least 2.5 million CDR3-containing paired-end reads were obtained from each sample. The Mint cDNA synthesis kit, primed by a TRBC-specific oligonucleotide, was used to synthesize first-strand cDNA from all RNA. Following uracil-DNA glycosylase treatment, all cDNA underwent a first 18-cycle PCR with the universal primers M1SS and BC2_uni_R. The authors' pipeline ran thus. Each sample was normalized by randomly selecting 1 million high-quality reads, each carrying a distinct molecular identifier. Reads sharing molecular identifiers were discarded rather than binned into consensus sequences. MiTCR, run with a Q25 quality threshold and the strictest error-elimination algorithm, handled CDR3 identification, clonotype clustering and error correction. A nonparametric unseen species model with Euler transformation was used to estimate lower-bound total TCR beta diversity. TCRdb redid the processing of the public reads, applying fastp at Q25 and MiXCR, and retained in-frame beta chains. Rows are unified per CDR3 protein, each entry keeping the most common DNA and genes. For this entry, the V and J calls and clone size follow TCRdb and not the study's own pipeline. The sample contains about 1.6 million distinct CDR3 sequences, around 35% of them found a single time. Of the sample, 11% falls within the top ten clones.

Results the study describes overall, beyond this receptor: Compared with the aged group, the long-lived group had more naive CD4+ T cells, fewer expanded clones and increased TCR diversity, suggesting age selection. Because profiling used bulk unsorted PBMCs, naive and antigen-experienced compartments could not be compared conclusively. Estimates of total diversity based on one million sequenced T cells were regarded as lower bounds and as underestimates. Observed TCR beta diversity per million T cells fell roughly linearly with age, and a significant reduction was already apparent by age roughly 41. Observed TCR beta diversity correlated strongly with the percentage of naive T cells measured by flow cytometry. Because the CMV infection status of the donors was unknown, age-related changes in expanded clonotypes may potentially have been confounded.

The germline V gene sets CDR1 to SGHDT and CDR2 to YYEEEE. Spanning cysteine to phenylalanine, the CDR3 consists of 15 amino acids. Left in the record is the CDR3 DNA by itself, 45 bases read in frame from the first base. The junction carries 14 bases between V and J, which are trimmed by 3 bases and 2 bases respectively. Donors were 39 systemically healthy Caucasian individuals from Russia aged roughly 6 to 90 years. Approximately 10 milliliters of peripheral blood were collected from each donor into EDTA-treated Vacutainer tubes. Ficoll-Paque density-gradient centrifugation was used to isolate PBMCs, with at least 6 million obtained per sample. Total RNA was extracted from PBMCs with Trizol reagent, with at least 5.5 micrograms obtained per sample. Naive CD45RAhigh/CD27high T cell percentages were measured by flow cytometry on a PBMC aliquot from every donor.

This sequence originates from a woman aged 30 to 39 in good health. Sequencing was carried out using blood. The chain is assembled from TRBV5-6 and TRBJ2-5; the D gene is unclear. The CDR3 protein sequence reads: CASSSPLTVQETQYF. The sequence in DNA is TGTGCCAGCAGCTCCCCCCTCACAGTACAAGAGACCCAGTACTTC.